The source of this T cell receptor beta chain is a study of stem cell transplantation in POMP-related autoinflammatory disease. Study information: Impaired MHC class I-dependent CD8+ differentiation was hypothesized from defective thymoproteasomes. Study findings and constraints: Across all analyzed T-cell subsets, patients with PRAID tended toward reduced diversity and increased clonality.

Worth noting for this clone: Its specificity is not known.

TCRdb's table, derived via immunoSEQ multiplex PCR, lists solely in-frame clones and lacks some. The sample includes tens of thousands of clones, approximately 91% of them seen just once. The CDR3 length is 14 residues. The germline V gene encodes CDR1 SNHLY and CDR2 FYNNEI. Trimming cost V 1 base and J 8 bases; bases outside gene matches: 4. This chain connects TRBV2 to TRBJ1-4, with TRBD1 identical over 7 bases. The sequencing used CD4+ T cells from PBMCs, collected after stem cell transplantation. This clonotype was sampled from a human patient with POMP-related autoinflammation and immune dysregulation (PRAID). Some T cells may arise from the graft donor. CDR3 in DNA: TGTGCCAGCAGTGAAGGTCAGGGGGGAGAAAAACTGTTTTTT. Translating it yields CASSEGQGGEKLFF.